These 3 T cell receptor beta chains originate from one sample sequenced in a study of tumor-infiltrating lymphocytes in primary liver carcinoma. The roughly 18-34 mg bulk tissue piece was not sorted before simultaneous RNA and DNA extraction. Synthesis of TCR beta cDNA was carried out from 500 ng total RNA with a constant-region primer. Amplification in three nested multiplex PCR rounds with slightly modified ARM-PCR gave rise to TCR beta libraries. PCR rounds one and two used TRBV1-TRBV30 forward primers with a C-beta reverse primer for roughly 10 cycles each. TCRdb passed the multiplex PCR reads through MiXCR, listing each CDR3 protein once. The sample consists of about 84,000 distinct CDR3 sequences, approximately 77% of them appearing once. Input material: liver tumor tissue from sampling region 1. Sample subset: tumor region T1, superior pole. The receptors were gathered from a man in his forties with primary liver carcinoma and hepatitis B virus infection.

The J gene is TRBJ2-5, the V gene TRBV11-2; possibly TRBD1 for D (7 bases). Germline CDR1 SGHAT, CDR2 FQNNGV. Trimming took off 4 bases at V and 11 bases at J, with 20 bases between the two ends. This CDR3 spans 14 amino acids. In DNA, the CDR3 is TGTGCCAGCAGCTGGAGGGGGCTGAGAGGGACACAGTACTTC. Translation gives CASSWRGLRGTQYF.

This clonotype was observed a handful of times. A much larger clone differs from this one at a single base, so this may be a read error. The rearrangement uses TRBV30 and TRBJ1-6, with 7 positions matching TRBD1. The germline CDR1 and CDR2 sequences are GTSNPN and SVGIG (reference sequence). CDR3 size: 13 residues. The CDR3 nucleotides read TGTGCCTTCCACGGACAGGTCGATTCACCCCTCTACTTT. Protein product: CAFHGQVDSPLYF.

Concerning this clonotype: A much larger clonotype is one base distant, so this may be a read error. J is TRBJ1-1 and V is TRBV30; 7 bases are shared with TRBD1. The CDR3 runs to 17 residues. Germline V gene sequence: CDR1 GTSNPN, CDR2 SVGIG (reference sequence). For the CDR3, the DNA is TGTGCCCGGAGGGCAATAATACGGACAGGAGGGCAAGAGGAAGCTTTCTTT. Translating gives CARRAIIRTGGQEEAFF.